Each of the 15 T cell receptor beta chains below was sequenced from the same sample in a study of metastatic and nonmetastatic thyroid tumors. TCRdb ran MiXCR on the PCR reads. The sample holds around 20,000 clones, about a quarter seen once. All patients were treatment-naive before thyroid surgery. The sample was tumor tissue. Source of these receptors: a female donor with papillary thyroid cancer or a benign thyroid nodule (not recorded which). Some clones in this sample may be carry-over from other donors' samples.

This clone showed up just a few times. The rearrangement links TRBV25-1 to TRBJ1-2, with 7 nucleotides matching TRBD1. This CDR3 comprises 14 residues. Germline trimming cut 3 bases from V and 2 bases from J; bases unmatched to any gene: 3. Germline CDR1 reads MGHDK; CDR2 reads SYGVNS. The CDR3 sequence is CASSDPTGNYGYTF. The CDR3 DNA reads TGTGCCAGCAGTGATCCGACAGGGAACTATGGCTACACCTTC.

Many counts were recorded for this clone. Other nucleotide sequences in the sample specify the same CDR3. This chain links TRBV29-1 with TRBJ2-2, with D maybe TRBD1 (5 bases). V lost 7 bases and J 0 bases, leaving 12 bases between the germline ends. The CDR3 runs to 14 residues. Per the germline V gene, CDR1 is SQVTM and CDR2 is ANQGSEA. CDR3 nucleotide sequence: TGCAGCGGGACATTCTTAACGAACACCGGGGAGCTGTTTTTT. Protein: CSGTFLTNTGELFF.

On this clone: Mismatch with germline at one junction end may stem from a read error. The chain uses TRBV20-1 and TRBJ2-5; 7 positions match TRBD2. Germline-derived CDR1 and CDR2 are DFQATT and SNEGSKA (reference sequence). The CDR3 is 17 residues long. CDR3 sequence: CSARPGLEGGPRETQYF. The DNA of the CDR3 is TGCAGTGCTAGACCAGGACTAGAGGGAGGGCCCAGAGAGACACAGTACTTC.

The chain combines TRBV15 with TRBJ2-1, with D possibly TRBD1 on 7 matching bases. With 2 bases removed from V and 3 bases from J, the gap between germline ends came to 23 bases. The V gene's germline CDR1 is LNHNV and CDR2 YYDKDF (reference sequence). This CDR3 is built from 19 residues. The CDR3 reads CATSRYTGAPSVVYNEQFF. The CDR3 nucleotides read TGTGCCACCAGCAGATATACAGGGGCGCCTAGCGTGGTCTACAATGAGCAGTTCTTC. Full variable domain (outside the CDR3, taken from reference TRBV15 and TRBJ2-1): DAMVIQNPRYQVTQFGKPVTLSCSQTLNHNVMYWYQQKSSQAPKLLFHYYDKDFNNEADTPDNFQSRRPNTSFCFLDIRSPGLGDTAMYLCATSRYTGAPSVVYNEQFFGPGTRLTVL.

This clone appeared many times. The chain links TRBV19 to TRBJ1-5; 11 nucleotides agree with TRBD1. The V and J ends lost 5 bases and 8 bases, in that order; junction bases with no gene match: 5. The CDR3 extends over 14 amino acids. The V gene's germline CDR1 is LNHDA and CDR2 SQIVND (reference sequence). The CDR3 spells CASSRDRGDKPQHF. CDR3 nucleotide sequence: TGTGCCAGTAGTCGGGACAGGGGGGATAAGCCCCAGCATTTT.

The sample holds a few counts of this clone. With a much larger clone just one base away, this may be a read error. The chain has TRBV11-1 and TRBJ2-2; TRBD1 matches at 7 bases. The CDR3 loop spans 18 amino acids. Germline V gene data show CDR1 as SGHAT and CDR2 as FQDESV (reference sequence). The CDR3 DNA is TGTGCCAGCAGCTCAGATTTGCCCGGGACAGAGACTTTTAGGGATCTGTTTTTT. Protein product: CASSSDLPGTETFRDLFF.

This clone was seen repeatedly, ten times or more. The chain links TRBV18 to TRBJ2-3; D may be TRBD2 (6 bases). The germline CDR1 and CDR2 sequences are KGHSH and LQKENI. The ends were cut back, 0 bases at V and 3 bases at J, with 10 bases in the middle. The CDR3 contains 15 residues. The chain's CDR3 is CASSPPGGKTDTQYF. CDR3 sequence (DNA): TGTGCCAGCTCACCACCGGGCGGGAAGACAGATACGCAGTATTTT.

Many counts were recorded for this clone. The rearrangement joins TRBV6-4 to TRBJ2-7; 12 bases match TRBD2. Germline CDR1 is MRHNA and CDR2 is SNTAGT. V lost 5 bases and J lost 2; bases outside the gene matches: 4. The CDR3 loop spans 15 amino acids. CDR3 in DNA: TGTGCCAGCAGTCCGGCTAGCGGGAGGGCCTACGAGCAGTACTTC. Its translation: CASSPASGRAYEQYF.

This clone was recorded many times. J is TRBJ1-2 and V is TRBV20-1; D might be TRBD1 (6 bases). Germline-derived CDR1 and CDR2 are DFQATT and SNEGSKA (reference sequence). Trimming removed 2 bases at V and 8 bases at J, with 15 bases between. The CDR3 sequence is 13 residues long. The CDR3 DNA sequence: TGCAGTGCTAGACAGGGGTTAGTTGCCGGCTACACCTTC. This codes for CSARQGLVAGYTF.

This clone was counted ten times or more. This chain joins TRBV2 and TRBJ2-1; 8 bases are shared with TRBD2. CDR1 and CDR2 (germline): SNHLY, FYNNEI. The trim removed 2 bases at V and 3 bases at J, leaving 0 bases unmatched. The length of the CDR3 is 14 residues. The DNA of the CDR3 is TGTGCCAGCAGTGAAAGCGGGAGCTACAATGAGCAGTTCTTC. This gives the protein CASSESGSYNEQFF.

This clone showed up just a few times. The J gene is TRBJ1-2, the V gene TRBV6-1, with D hard to call. Germline assignment: CDR1 MNHNS and CDR2 SASEGT. V was trimmed by 4 bases and J by 2 bases, leaving 11 bases between them. This CDR3 has 14 amino acids. CDR3 in DNA: TGTGCCAGCAGTGGACATGGTGGGAACTATGGCTACACCTTC. Translation gives CASSGHGGNYGYTF.

Regarding this clone: The junction and the germline gene differ at one end; a read error may be behind it. The chain couples TRBV2 to TRBJ2-5; D remains ambiguous. This CDR3 has 10 residues. From germline, CDR1 is SNHLY and CDR2 FYNNEI. This CDR3 reads CARSAETRYF. The CDR3 nucleotides are TGTGCCAGAAGTGCCGAGACCCGGTACTTC.

This chain connects TRBV5-1 to TRBJ1-3, with D unclear. V lost 5 bases and J lost 0, with 12 bases in between. Looked up from germline, CDR1 is SGHRS and CDR2 is YFSETQ. This CDR3 spans 15 amino acids. In DNA form, the CDR3 reads TGCGCCAGCAGACGGCAGCTAGACTCTGGAAACACCATATATTTT. It translates to CASRRQLDSGNTIYF. Combining the CDR3 with reference TRBV5-1 and TRBJ1-3 gives the whole variable domain KAGVTQTPRYLIKTRGQQVTLSCSPISGHRSVSWYQQTPGQGLQFLFEYFSETQRNKGNFPGRFSGRQFSNSRSEMNVSTLELGDSALYLCASRRQLDSGNTIYFGEGSWLTVV.

This clone has at least ten counts. The chain joins TRBV15 to TRBJ2-7; 9 nucleotides match TRBD2. CDR1 is LNHNV, CDR2 YYDKDF, per germline (reference sequence). The CDR3 covers 18 residues. J lost 4 bases, V lost 0 bases, and 13 bases had no gene match. The CDR3 loop is CATSRDRWVTSGSYEQYF. For the CDR3, the DNA is TGTGCCACCAGCAGAGATAGATGGGTGACTAGCGGCTCTTACGAGCAGTACTTC.

The chain employs TRBV12-5 and TRBJ2-1; 7 bases are a match to TRBD2. V lost 6 bases and J lost 0; bases outside the gene matches: 5. Germline assignment: CDR1 LGHNT and CDR2 FRNRAP. The CDR3 has 15 residues. The CDR3 here is CASGTQRGSYNEQFF. The CDR3 region has the DNA TGTGCTAGTGGAACTCAGCGGGGCTCCTACAATGAGCAGTTCTTC.